The entry below describes one TCR beta chain. Its cognate antigen is unknown. The sample originates from a study of T cell responses to AZD1222 COVID-19 vaccine. Study-level findings and limits: Targeting of unmutated variant regions was reportedly seen in nearly half of spike-specific TCRs.

Clones were read by immunoSEQ multiplex PCR, and TCRdb kept only the in-frame ones, dropping some. The table includes 110,000 or so clones, about 91% detected once. The V end lost 3 bases, the J end lost 1 base, and 4 bases lay between the germline ends. Germline assignment: CDR1 DFQATT and CDR2 SNEGSKA (reference sequence). This CDR3 comprises 12 residues. The sequence came from an adult who received the AZD1222 COVID-19 vaccine. Sequencing was performed on peripheral blood, taken 28 days after the second AZD1222 dose. J is TRBJ1-5 and V is TRBV20-1; D is undetermined. CDR3 region: CSASGSNQPQHF. In DNA, the CDR3 is TGCAGTGCTAGTGGGAGCAATCAGCCCCAGCATTTT.